This T cell receptor (beta chain) was profiled in a study of read filtering for tumor transcriptome and immune sequencing. Across the study: Revised staging placed under ten patients in R-ISS I, around 15 in II, six or seven in III.

This clonotype came up many times. Molecular barcoded adaptors covering alpha/delta and beta/gamma chains were used on 400 to 450 ng RNA. TCRdb analysed the reads with MiXCR anew, one entry per CDR3 protein. The table lists 120,000 or so distinct CDR3 sequences, around 13% of them singletons. At the time of active disease, bone marrow was collected from every patient. The sample was a population of CD138-negative cells sorted from bone marrow. The sequence derives from a donor older than 35 with multiple myeloma.

CDR3 in amino acids: CSARDGVGANVLTF. The CDR3 DNA follows: TGCAGTGCTAGAGATGGAGTGGGGGCCAACGTCCTGACTTTC. The chain joins TRBV20-1 to TRBJ2-6; the D is unclear. This CDR3 comprises 14 residues. Trimming took 0 bases from V and 4 from J, leaving 7 bases between them. CDR1 and CDR2 (germline): DFQATT, SNEGSKA (reference sequence).